The clone carrying this T cell receptor beta chain is judged medium-sized (0.01 to 0.1%). What it recognizes is unknown. The data are from a study of circulating CD8 cells and anti-PD-1 response in melanoma. Study details: Treatment was intravenous nivolumab at 3 mg/kg every 2 weeks. General study findings and limits: PD-1 and DPOS subsets showed similar, higher clonality than DNEG. Clonotype sharing was highest between DPOS and TIGIT subsets.

From live CD3+CD8+TCRalphabeta+ cells, four PD-1 and/or TIGIT subsets were sorted. Trimming took 3 bases from V and 5 from J, leaving 14 bases between them. CDR1 SGDLS and CDR2 YYNGEE come from the germline V gene. The CDR3 totals 14 residues. Using about 15 ng of total RNA, TCR libraries were made with the QIAseq Immune Repertoire TCR panel. TCRdb analysed the reads with MiXCR anew, one entry per CDR3 protein. Among 2,000 to 2,500 distinct CDR3 sequences listed, 7.8% were seen once. The specimen was CD8+ T cells from PBMCs, collected at baseline or after one month of anti-PD-1 therapy (not recorded which). The sequence came from a human donor with melanoma. V usage is TRBV9 and J usage is TRBJ1-1; D is ambiguous. In nucleotides, the CDR3 is TGTGCCAGCAGCGCTGGCGGACCTCGGACTGAAGCTTTCTTT. This codes for CASSAGGPRTEAFF.